Shown below are 12 T cell receptor beta chains from a single sample sequenced in a study of OX40 agonist ivuxolimab in advanced cancers. Assay: immunoSEQ multiplex PCR; the TCRdb copy retains only in-frame clones and omits some. This table has about 45,000 clones, approximately 90% appearing once. The source was CD4+ or CD8+ T cells sorted from blood, collected in a trial of the OX40 agonist ivuxolimab. These TCRs come from an adult with an advanced solid tumor such as melanoma, head and neck, liver or kidney cancer.

The chain joins TRBV6-5 to TRBJ2-3, with 11 bases lining up with TRBD2. Trimming took 8 bases from V and 2 from J; bases not matched to a gene: 6. Germline V gene data show CDR1 as MNHEY and CDR2 as SVGAGI. The CDR3 loop spans 15 amino acids. CDR3 in amino acids: CASGQTSGITDTQYF. The CDR3 DNA follows: TGTGCCAGCGGACAGACTAGCGGGATCACAGATACGCAGTATTTT.

This clone was seen only once. The rearrangement uses TRBV5-4 and TRBJ2-5; D possibly corresponds to TRBD1 (6 bases). V was shortened by 4 bases and J by 4 bases, with 14 bases between the two germline ends. Germline CDR1 is SGHNT and CDR2 is YYREEE (reference sequence). The CDR3 is 14 amino acids. This CDR3 reads CASSPQGPPETQYF. The CDR3 DNA reads as TGTGCCAGCAGCCCGCAGGGGCCCCCAGAGACCCAGTACTTC.

The J gene is TRBJ2-7, the V gene TRBV11-1; either TRBD1 or TRBD2 may fit D (7 bases each). V was shortened by 6 bases and J by 6 bases, with 15 bases between the two germline ends. Per the germline V gene, CDR1 is SGHAT and CDR2 is FQDESV (reference sequence). The CDR3 is 13 residues long. As DNA, the CDR3 is TGTGCCAGCAGTTTTACAGGGGAGGGCGAGCAGTACTTC. It encodes CASSFTGEGEQYF. The full variable domain, its missing parts supplied by reference TRBV11-1 and TRBJ2-7, is EAEVAQSPRYKITEKSQAVAFWCDPISGHATLYWYRQILGQGPELLVQFQDESVVDDSQLPKDRFSAERLKGVDSTLKIQPAELGDSAMYLCASSFTGEGEQYFGPGTRLTVT.

The chain recombines TRBV11-2 with TRBJ2-7; 8 nucleotides align to TRBD1. CDR3 length: 13 amino acids. CDR1 and CDR2 (germline): SGHAT, FQNNGV. V lost 1 base to trimming and J lost 5 bases; unmatched junction nucleotides: 1. CDR3 sequence (DNA): TGTGCCAGCAGCTTAGCAGGGGGCAACGAGCAGTACTTC. It translates to CASSLAGGNEQYF.

The chain employs TRBV18 and TRBJ2-7, with D tentatively TRBD2 (6 bases). Germline V gives CDR1 KGHSH, CDR2 LQKENI. The CDR3 has 14 residues. The V gene lost 9 bases and the J gene lost 2 bases, with 17 bases spanning the gap. DNA of the CDR3: TGTGCCAGTCACACTAGCAATAAGGCCTACGAGCAGTACTTC. Translating gives CASHTSNKAYEQYF.

The V gene is TRBV5-1, the J gene TRBJ2-3; TRBD1 matches 10 bases. The CDR3 covers 16 residues. Germline lookup yields CDR1 SGHRS and CDR2 YFSETQ. V was clipped by 0 bases and J by 0 bases; unmatched bases: 1. The CDR3, as DNA: TGCGCCAGCAGCTTGGGGGACAGGGGAAGCACAGATACGCAGTATTTT. It encodes CASSLGDRGSTDTQYF.

There are a few counts of this clone. The chain has TRBV9 and TRBJ2-1, with 10 bases identical to TRBD2. CDR1 is SGDLS, CDR2 YYNGEE, per germline. CDR3 length equals 14 residues. V trimming: 4 bases; J trimming: 9 bases; junction bases outside the gene matches: 7. The chain's CDR3 is CASSRGTSDAEQFF. Written as DNA, the CDR3 is TGTGCCAGCAGCCGCGGGACTAGCGATGCTGAGCAGTTCTTC.

This sequence joins TRBV19 and TRBJ2-7; TRBD1 is a possible D gene (6 bases). Looked up from germline, CDR1 is LNHDA and CDR2 is SQIVND (reference sequence). The CDR3 has 12 residues. In DNA form, the CDR3 reads TGTGCAATGGGGGCGGTGAACTACGAGCAGTACTTC. This sequence encodes CAMGAVNYEQYF.

V is TRBV2 and J is TRBJ2-2, with D perhaps TRBD1 (7 bases). Germline V gene sequence: CDR1 SNHLY, CDR2 FYNNEI. V lost 4 bases, J lost 0 bases, and 9 bases lay in between. The CDR3 is 15 amino acids. The CDR3 region is CASSGGTANTGELFF. Here the CDR3 DNA reads TGTGCCAGCAGTGGCGGGACAGCGAACACCGGGGAGCTGTTTTTT.

CDR3 residues: CASSLEADSTDTQYF. CDR3 nucleotides: TGTGCCAGCAGCTTAGAAGCGGACAGCACAGATACGCAGTATTTT. The chain has TRBV11-3 and TRBJ2-3, with D maybe TRBD2 (5 bases). V was shortened by 0 bases and J by 0 bases, with 7 bases between the two germline ends. Germline lookup yields CDR1 SGHNT and CDR2 YENEEA. The CDR3 consists of 15 residues.

CDR3 loop: CASSAEIMNTEAFF. CDR3 coding DNA: TGTGCCAGCAGTGCCGAGATTATGAACACTGAAGCTTTCTTT. The rearrangement uses TRBV2 and TRBJ1-1; D unclear. The germline V gene has CDR1 SNHLY and CDR2 FYNNEI. V was clipped by 4 bases and J by 0 bases, with 9 bases between them. This CDR3 is 14 amino acids long.

This clone has more than one count but fewer than ten. The chain couples TRBV19 to TRBJ1-1; no clear D. The CDR3 is 13 amino acids. V gave up 3 bases and J gave up 3 bases, with 8 bases separating them. Per the germline V gene, CDR1 is LNHDA and CDR2 is SQIVND (reference sequence). Written as DNA, the CDR3 is TGTGCCAGTAGTATGTCGGCGGACACTGAAGCTTTCTTT. Translation: CASSMSADTEAFF.